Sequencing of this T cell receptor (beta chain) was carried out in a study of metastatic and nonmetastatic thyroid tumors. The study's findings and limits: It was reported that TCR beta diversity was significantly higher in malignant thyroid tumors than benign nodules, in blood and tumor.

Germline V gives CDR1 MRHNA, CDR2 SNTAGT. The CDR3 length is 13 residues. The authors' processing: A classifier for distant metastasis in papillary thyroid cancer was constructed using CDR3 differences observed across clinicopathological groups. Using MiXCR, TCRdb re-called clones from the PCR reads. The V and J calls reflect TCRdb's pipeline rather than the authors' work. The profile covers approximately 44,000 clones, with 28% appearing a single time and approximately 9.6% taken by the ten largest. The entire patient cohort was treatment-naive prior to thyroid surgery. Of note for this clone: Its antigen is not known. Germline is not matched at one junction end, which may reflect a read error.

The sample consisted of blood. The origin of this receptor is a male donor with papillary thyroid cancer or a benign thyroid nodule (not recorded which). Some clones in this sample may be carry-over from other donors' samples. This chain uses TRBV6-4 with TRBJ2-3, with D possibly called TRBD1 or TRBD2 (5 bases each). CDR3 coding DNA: TGTGCCAGCAGTCTGGGGGAGACAGATACGGAGTATTTT. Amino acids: CASSLGETDTEYF.